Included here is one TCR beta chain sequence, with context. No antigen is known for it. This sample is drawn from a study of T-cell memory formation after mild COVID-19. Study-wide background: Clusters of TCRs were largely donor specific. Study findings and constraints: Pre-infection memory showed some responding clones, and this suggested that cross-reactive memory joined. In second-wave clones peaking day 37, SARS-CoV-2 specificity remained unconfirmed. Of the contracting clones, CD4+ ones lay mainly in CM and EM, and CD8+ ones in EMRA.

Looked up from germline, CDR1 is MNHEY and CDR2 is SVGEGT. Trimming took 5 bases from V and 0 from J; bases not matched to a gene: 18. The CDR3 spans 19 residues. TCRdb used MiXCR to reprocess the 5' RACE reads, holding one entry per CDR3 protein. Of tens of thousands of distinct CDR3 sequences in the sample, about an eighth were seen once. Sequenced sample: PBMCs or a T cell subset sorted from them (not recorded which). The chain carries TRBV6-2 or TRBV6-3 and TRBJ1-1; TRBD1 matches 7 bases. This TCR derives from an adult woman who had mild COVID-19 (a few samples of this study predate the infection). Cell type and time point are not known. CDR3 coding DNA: TGTGCCAGCAGTGTAGGACCCCCCGGGACAGATTACATGAACACTGAAGCTTTCTTT. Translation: CASSVGPPGTDYMNTEAFF.